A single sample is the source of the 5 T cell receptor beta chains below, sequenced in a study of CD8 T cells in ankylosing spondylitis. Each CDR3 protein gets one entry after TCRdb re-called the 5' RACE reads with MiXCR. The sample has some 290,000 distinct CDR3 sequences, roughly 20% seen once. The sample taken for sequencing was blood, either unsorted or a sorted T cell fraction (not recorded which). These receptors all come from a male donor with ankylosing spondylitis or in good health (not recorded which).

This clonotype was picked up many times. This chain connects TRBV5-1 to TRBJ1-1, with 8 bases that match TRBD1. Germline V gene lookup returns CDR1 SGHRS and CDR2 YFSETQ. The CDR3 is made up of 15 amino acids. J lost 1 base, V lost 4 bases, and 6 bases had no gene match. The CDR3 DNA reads TGCGCCAGCAGCCGGGGGGGACAGGAGAACACTGAAGCTTTCTTT. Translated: CASSRGGQENTEAFF.

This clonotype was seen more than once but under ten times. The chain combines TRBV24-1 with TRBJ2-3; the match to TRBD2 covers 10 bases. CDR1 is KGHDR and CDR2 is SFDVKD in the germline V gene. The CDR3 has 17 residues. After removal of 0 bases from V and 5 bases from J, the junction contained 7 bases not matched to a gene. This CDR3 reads CATSDLGAGGRGDTQYF. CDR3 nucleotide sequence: TGTGCCACCAGTGATTTGGGAGCGGGAGGGCGCGGAGATACGCAGTATTTT.

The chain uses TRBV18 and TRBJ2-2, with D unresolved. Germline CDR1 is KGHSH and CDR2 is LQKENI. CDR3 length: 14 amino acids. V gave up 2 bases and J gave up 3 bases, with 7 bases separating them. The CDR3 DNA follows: TGTGCCAGCTCACCAAGGCAAGACACCGGGGAGCTGTTTTTT. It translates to CASSPRQDTGELFF.

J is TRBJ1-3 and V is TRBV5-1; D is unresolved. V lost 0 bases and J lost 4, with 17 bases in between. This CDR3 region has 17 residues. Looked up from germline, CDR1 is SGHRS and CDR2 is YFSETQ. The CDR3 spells CASSLDRRNGGGNTIYF. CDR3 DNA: TGCGCCAGCAGCTTGGACCGACGGAATGGCGGCGGAAACACCATATATTTT.

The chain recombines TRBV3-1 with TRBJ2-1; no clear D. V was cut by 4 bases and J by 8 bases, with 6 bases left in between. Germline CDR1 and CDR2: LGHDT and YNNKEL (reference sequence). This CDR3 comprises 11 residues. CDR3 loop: CASSRIDEQFF. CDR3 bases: TGTGCCAGCAGCCGAATAGATGAGCAGTTCTTC.